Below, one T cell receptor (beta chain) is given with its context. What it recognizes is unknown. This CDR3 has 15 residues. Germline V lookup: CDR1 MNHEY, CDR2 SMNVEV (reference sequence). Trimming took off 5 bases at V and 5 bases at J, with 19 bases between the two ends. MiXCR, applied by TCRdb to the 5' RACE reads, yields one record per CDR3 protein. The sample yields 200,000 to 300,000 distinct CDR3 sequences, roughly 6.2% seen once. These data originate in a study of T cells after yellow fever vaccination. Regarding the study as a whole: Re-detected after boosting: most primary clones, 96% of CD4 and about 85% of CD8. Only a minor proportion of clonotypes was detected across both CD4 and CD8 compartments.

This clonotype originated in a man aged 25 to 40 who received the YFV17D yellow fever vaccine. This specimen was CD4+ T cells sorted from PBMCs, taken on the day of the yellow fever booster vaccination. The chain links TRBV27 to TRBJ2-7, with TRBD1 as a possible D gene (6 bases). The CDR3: CASSHRDTPQDEQYF. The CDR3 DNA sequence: TGTGCCAGCAGTCACCGGGACACCCCACAGGACGAGCAGTACTTC.